A selection of T cell receptor beta chains follows, all from one sample in a study of response to subunit inactivated influenza vaccine. MiXCR was run by TCRdb on the RT-PCR reads, yielding one entry per CDR3 protein. The table records roughly 500,000 distinct CDR3 sequences, 25% of them present only once. The material sequenced was CD4+ T cells sorted from PBMCs, taken approximately 5 days after vaccination. These receptors came from a man between 50 and 59 years old who received an inactivated influenza vaccine. Each CDR3 is given with its conserved first and last residue. A D gene is named only where the DNA matches it firmly. Rows may omit the clone size; those that give it use once, few, many or a size class.

len	abundance	v_gene	d_gene	j_gene	CDR3nt	CDR3aa
15	once	TRBV28	.	TRBJ2-1	TGTGCCAGCCTCCTAGGGGGGGGTCCCTACAATGAGCAGTTCTTC	CASLLGGGPYNEQFF
14	few	TRBV6-1	TRBD2	TRBJ2-1	TGTGCCAGCAGGGCCGGGAGGCTGGGTAATGAGCAGTTCTTC	CASRAGRLGNEQFF
12	few	TRBV3-1	.	TRBJ2-1	TGTGCCAGCAGCCAAGCCTACCATGAGCAGTTCTTC	CASSQAYHEQFF
14	.	TRBV29-1	TRBD1	TRBJ1-1	TGCAGCGTTGCCCCGACAGGGGGCAATGCTGAAGCTTTCTTT	CSVAPTGGNAEAFF
15	few	TRBV29-1	TRBD2	TRBJ2-1	TGCAGCGGTCGATTAGCGGGAGGGCCGTACAATGAGCAGTTCTTC	CSGRLAGGPYNEQFF
13	few	TRBV3-1	.	TRBJ2-1	TGTGCCAGCAGCCAAGATCTTTTGCATGAGCAGTTCTTC	CASSQDLLHEQFF
13	.	TRBV29-1	.	TRBJ2-4	TGCAGCGTTGAAGATTTCCCCAAAAACATTCAGTACTTC	CSVEDFPKNIQYF
17	few	TRBV5-6	.	TRBJ2-7	TGTGCCAGCAGCTTGAGATTCCTGACAGCGAGCTCCTACGAGCAGTACTTC	CASSLRFLTASSYEQYF
14	.	TRBV5-5	TRBD2	TRBJ2-7	TGTGCCAGCAGCCCCCTAGCGGGACAATACGAGCAGTACTTC	CASSPLAGQYEQYF
15	.	TRBV20-1	TRBD2	TRBJ2-3	TGCAGTGCAACTCCTTTAGCGGGAGGGCCAGATACGCAGTATTTT	CSATPLAGGPDTQYF
14	.	TRBV2	.	TRBJ2-5	TGTGCCAGTTTGAACCCGGGACAAGAGGAGACCCAGTACTTC	CASLNPGQEETQYF
16	.	TRBV4-2	.	TRBJ2-5	TGTGCCAGCAGCCAAGAAGGGATGAGGGGTGGGGGGACCCAGTACTTC	CASSQEGMRGGGTQYF
16	.	TRBV7-9	TRBD2	TRBJ2-7	TGTGCCAGCAGCCCCAGGAGGGGCGGGGGGTCCTACGAGCAGTACTTC	CASSPRRGGGSYEQYF
16	.	TRBV3-1	.	TRBJ2-2	TGTGCCAGCAGCCAAGATACCAGATCTTACACCGGGGAGCTGTTTTTT	CASSQDTRSYTGELFF
14	few	TRBV20-1	TRBD1	TRBJ2-7	TGCAGTGCTTCTTACAACAGGGGCCGGTACGAGCAGTACTTC	CSASYNRGRYEQYF
13	.	TRBV20-1	.	TRBJ2-5	TGCAGTGCCACAAAGACAGGCCAAGAGACCCAGTACTTC	CSATKTGQETQYF
14	.	TRBV6-2/TRBV6-3	TRBD2	TRBJ2-7	TGTGCCAGCCAGGCGGCGGGGGGAACCTACGAGCAGTACTTC	CASQAAGGTYEQYF
15	.	TRBV10-3	TRBD1	TRBJ2-7	TGTGCCATCAGCTCCGGGACAGGGCGGTCCTACGAGCAGTACTTC	CAISSGTGRSYEQYF
16	few	TRBV5-1	TRBD2	TRBJ2-5	TGCGCCAGCAGCTCGCAACGGGGGGTTTCGCAAGAGACCCAGTACTTC	CASSSQRGVSQETQYF
14	.	TRBV25-1	.	TRBJ2-7	TGTGCCAGCAGTGTTTCAGACAGTTTGAGCGAGCAGTACTTC	CASSVSDSLSEQYF
13	.	TRBV9	.	TRBJ1-1	TGTGCCAGCAGTGGCCGGGATGACACTGAAGCTTTCTTT	CASSGRDDTEAFF
13	few	TRBV20-1	.	TRBJ1-2	TGCAGTGCTAGTCGGGGTCCCCAGGATGGCTACACCTTC	CSASRGPQDGYTF
13	.	TRBV28	.	TRBJ2-7	TGTGCCAGCCTCGCTGAAAGCTCCTACGAGCAGTACTTC	CASLAESSYEQYF
13	once	TRBV29-1	.	TRBJ1-1	TGCAGCGTTGAAAGGGATGTGAACACTGAAGCTTTCTTT	CSVERDVNTEAFF
14	few	TRBV7-2	.	TRBJ2-1	TGTGCCAGCAGCTCACCAGCAAGGGGCAATGAGCAGTTCTTC	CASSSPARGNEQFF
15	few	TRBV5-1	TRBD1	TRBJ1-1	TGCGCCAGCCGAGCAAGACAGGGCGAGAACACTGAAGCTTTCTTT	CASRARQGENTEAFF
17	.	TRBV5-4	TRBD2	TRBJ2-2	TGTGCCAGCAGCTTTCCCAGCGGGGGGCCGGGCACCGGGGAGCTGTTTTTT	CASSFPSGGPGTGELFF
13	.	TRBV5-1	TRBD1	TRBJ2-7	TGCGCCAGCAGCTTGGCCGACAGGGACGAGCAGTACTTC	CASSLADRDEQYF
14	.	TRBV29-1	TRBD1	TRBJ2-2	TGCAGCGTGGGACAGGGGGCTAACACCGGGGAGCTGTTTTTT	CSVGQGANTGELFF
15	.	TRBV20-1	.	TRBJ1-5	TGCAGTGCTAGAGACCCCACCTATAGCAATCAGCCCCAGCATTTT	CSARDPTYSNQPQHF
14	.	TRBV25-1	TRBD1	TRBJ1-4	TGTGCCAGCAGTCGGGGACAGGGATTCGAAAAACTGTTTTTT	CASSRGQGFEKLFF
15	many	TRBV12-3/TRBV12-4	.	TRBJ2-3	TGTGCCAGCAGTTTTTCTGGATTAGGGACAGATACGCAGTATTTT	CASSFSGLGTDTQYF
15	.	TRBV18	TRBD1	TRBJ2-5	TGTGCCAGCTCAAGCCAGGGGGCAATTCGAGAGACCCAGTACTTC	CASSSQGAIRETQYF
13	many	TRBV12-3/TRBV12-4	.	TRBJ1-6	TGTGCCAGCAGTTTAGTCAGTAATTCACCCCTCCACTTT	CASSLVSNSPLHF
14	few	TRBV5-1	.	TRBJ2-5	TGCGCCAGCAGCTTGGTGGGCGTGATGGAGACCCAGTACTTC	CASSLVGVMETQYF
15	few	TRBV5-1	TRBD2	TRBJ2-3	TGCGCCAGCAGCTTTACTAGCGGGGGTCGAGATACGCAGTATTTT	CASSFTSGGRDTQYF
13	.	TRBV11-2	.	TRBJ2-7	TGTGCCAGCAGCTTACTGGTCACCTACGAGCAGTACTTC	CASSLLVTYEQYF
16	.	TRBV5-1	.	TRBJ2-5	TGCGCCAGCAGCTTGGCCTGGGGAACCTACCAAGAGACCCAGTACTTC	CASSLAWGTYQETQYF
15	few	TRBV12-3/TRBV12-4	TRBD1	TRBJ1-6	TGTGCCAGCAGATCTCAGGGGGCTCTCAATTCACCCCTCCACTTT	CASRSQGALNSPLHF
13	.	TRBV20-1	TRBD2	TRBJ2-4	TGCAGTGCTAGGGGACTAGCGGGGGGTTTGCAGTACTTC	CSARGLAGGLQYF
14	many	TRBV20-1	.	TRBJ1-5	TGCAGTGCTAGGCCCGGGACCCCCATTCAGCCCCAGCATTTT	CSARPGTPIQPQHF
13	many	TRBV20-1	TRBD1	TRBJ1-1	TGCAGTGCTAGGGGGACAGGGGTTACTGAAGCTTTCTTT	CSARGTGVTEAFF
15	.	TRBV18	TRBD1	TRBJ2-1	TGTGCCAGCTCACTGGGACAGGGGCCCCACAATGAGCAGTTCTTC	CASSLGQGPHNEQFF
15	few	TRBV6-2/TRBV6-3	TRBD2	TRBJ2-1	TGTGCCAGCAGTTACGGTAGCGGGGTCCCCAATGAGCAGTTCTTC	CASSYGSGVPNEQFF
12	.	TRBV7-2	TRBD1	TRBJ2-4	TGTGCCAGCAGCTTAGGGACAGGGGGGCTGGACTTC	CASSLGTGGLDF
15	.	TRBV2	.	TRBJ2-3	TGTGCCAGCAGTCCCTCCCGAGTGAACACAGATACGCAGTATTTT	CASSPSRVNTDTQYF
13	.	TRBV12-3/TRBV12-4	TRBD1	TRBJ1-1	TGTGCCAGCAGTTCGGACAGGGGGAATGAAGCTTTCTTT	CASSSDRGNEAFF
15	.	TRBV4-2	TRBD1	TRBJ2-5	TGTGCCAGCAGTTTTATCGGGACAGGGGAAGAGACCCAGTACTTC	CASSFIGTGEETQYF